A single sample gave rise to the 10 T cell receptor beta chains below, sequenced in a study of follicular helper T cells after annual influenza vaccination. Time point here: 2014-2015 season, 7 days after vaccination. The repertoire was sequenced with immunoSEQ multiplex PCR; TCRdb's copy has only in-frame clones and lacks some. This sample has some 900 clones, with 80% to 90% found just once. The sample in question was CXCR5+ CD38+ circulating T follicular helper cells from blood, obtained 7 days after influenza vaccination. As to subset: circulating Tfh, non-naive CD4+CXCR5+PD-1+ (ICOS+CD38+ or ICOS-CD38-). The receptor source for this set is an adult who received the influenza vaccine.

The chain has TRBV5-8 and TRBJ2-7, with 7 bases aligning to TRBD1. This CDR3 is built from 15 residues. The germline V gene encodes CDR1 SGHTS and CDR2 YDEGEE. V dropped 5 bases and J dropped 2; count of bases not matched to a gene: 10. The CDR3 protein is CASSSGQTFTYEQYF. DNA for the CDR3: TGTGCCAGCAGTTCGGGACAGACCTTCACCTACGAGCAGTACTTC.

V gene TRBV5-1 combines with J gene TRBJ1-6, with 9 bases fitting TRBD1. The CDR3 totals 16 residues. Germline values: CDR1 SGHRS, CDR2 YFSETQ. V trimming: 4 bases; J trimming: 9 bases; junction bases outside the gene matches: 11. This CDR3 reads CASSPAWDRETSPLHF. The CDR3 nucleotides are TGCGCCAGCAGCCCGGCCTGGGACAGGGAAACTTCACCCCTCCACTTT.

This clone has a single count. The rearrangement links TRBV7-9 to TRBJ1-4; a possible D gene is TRBD1 (6 bases). Trimming took off 4 bases at V and 10 bases at J, with 13 bases between the two ends. This CDR3 contains 13 residues. The germline V gene has CDR1 SEHNR and CDR2 FQNEAQ (reference sequence). This CDR3 reads CASSYDTGSKLFF. The CDR3 nucleotides read TGTGCCAGCAGCTACGACACAGGGTCAAAACTGTTTTTT.

The chain joins TRBV25-1 to TRBJ1-4; D is unresolved. The CDR3 sequence is 9 residues long. Per germline, CDR1 MGHDK and CDR2 SYGVNS. The V and J ends lost 11 bases and 6 bases respectively, with 4 bases between them. The CDR3 region has the DNA TGTGCCTATCATGAAAAACTGTTTTTT. Protein: CAYHEKLFF.

The J gene is TRBJ2-1, the V gene TRBV4-2, with 9 bases aligning to TRBD2. Germline loops: CDR1 LGHNA, CDR2 YNFKEQ. The V and J ends lost 0 bases and 3 bases, in that order; junction bases with no gene match: 6. The CDR3 loop spans 17 amino acids. The CDR3 is CASSQEAGGKLYNEQFF. CDR3 nucleotides: TGTGCCAGCAGCCAAGAGGCGGGAGGGAAACTCTACAATGAGCAGTTCTTC.

The chain couples TRBV5-1 to TRBJ2-3, with 11 bases aligning to TRBD2. Germline trimming cut 1 base from V and 1 base from J; bases unmatched to any gene: 20. The germline V gene encodes CDR1 SGHRS and CDR2 YFSETQ. There are 22 residues in the CDR3. CDR3 sequence (DNA): TGCGCCAGCAGCTTGACCGGCTTAAGTAGCGGGAGGGCTAGTGTTCGCACAGATACGCAGTATTTT. This encodes CASSLTGLSSGRASVRTDTQYF.

The V call is TRBV19, the J call TRBJ1-2; D not certain. The CDR3 length is 13 residues. Trimming removed 5 bases at V and 4 bases at J, with 11 bases between. Germline V gives CDR1 LNHDA, CDR2 SQIVND (reference sequence). CDR3 nucleotide sequence: TGTGCCAGTAGTTTGACGGCAGGCTATGGCTACACCTTC. This translates into CASSLTAGYGYTF.

The rearrangement links TRBV30 to TRBJ2-7; D gene ambiguous. CDR1 is GTSNPN, CDR2 SVGIG, per germline (reference sequence). This CDR3 spans 13 amino acids. V lost 5 bases and J lost 0, with 11 bases in between. The DNA for the CDR3 is TGTGCCTGGGATCTACCTCCCTCCTACGAGCAGTACTTC. Protein product: CAWDLPPSYEQYF.

This clone has just a few counts. The chain couples TRBV5-4 to TRBJ2-3, with D possibly being TRBD2 (5 bases). Germline CDR1 reads SGHNT; CDR2 reads YYREEE (reference sequence). Deletions cut 3 bases from V and 0 bases from J, with 17 bases between. This CDR3 region has 17 residues. This CDR3 reads CASSSSAGGPSTDTQYF. CDR3 bases: TGTGCCAGCAGCTCTTCCGCTGGCGGGCCAAGCACAGATACGCAGTATTTT. Filled out from reference TRBV5-4 and TRBJ2-3, the complete variable domain reads ETGVTQSPTHLIKTRGQQVTLRCSSQSGHNTVSWYQQALGQGPQFIFQYYREEENGRGNFPPRFSGLQFPNYSSELNVNALELDDSALYLCASSSSAGGPSTDTQYFGPGTRLTVL.

V is TRBV18 and J is TRBJ1-4; 7 nucleotides align to TRBD1. This CDR3 comprises 16 residues. Germline loops: CDR1 KGHSH, CDR2 LQKENI. The V segment lost 4 bases and the J segment 2 bases; nucleotides outside the gene matches: 7. The CDR3 loop is CASSLSRQGTNEKLFF. As DNA, the CDR3 is TGTGCCAGCTCACTCTCACGACAGGGTACTAATGAAAAACTGTTTTTT.